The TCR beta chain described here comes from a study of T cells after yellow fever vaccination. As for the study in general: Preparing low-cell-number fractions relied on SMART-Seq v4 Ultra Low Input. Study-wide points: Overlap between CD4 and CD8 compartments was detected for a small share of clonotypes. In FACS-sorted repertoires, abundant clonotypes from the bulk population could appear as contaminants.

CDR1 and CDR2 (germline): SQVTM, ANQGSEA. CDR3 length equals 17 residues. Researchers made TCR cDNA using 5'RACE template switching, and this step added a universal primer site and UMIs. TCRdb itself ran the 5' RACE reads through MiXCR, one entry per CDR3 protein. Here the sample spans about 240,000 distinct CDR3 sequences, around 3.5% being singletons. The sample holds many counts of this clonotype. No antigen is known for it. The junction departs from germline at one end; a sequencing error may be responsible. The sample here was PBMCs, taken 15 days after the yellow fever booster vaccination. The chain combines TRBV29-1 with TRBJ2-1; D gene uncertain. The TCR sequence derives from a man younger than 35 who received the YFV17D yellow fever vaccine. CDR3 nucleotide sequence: TGCAGCGTAGAAGGACGGGTGGGTTTTGGCTCCTACAATGAGCAGTTCTTC. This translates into CSVEGRVGFGSYNEQFF.